The rows below give T cell receptor beta chains drawn from one sample of a study of T-cell reconstitution after alpha-beta-depleted transplantation in children. MiXCR was run by TCRdb on the PCR reads, yielding one entry per CDR3 protein. Seen here are approximately 590,000 distinct CDR3 sequences, roughly a tenth observed once, and the top ten hold 4%. Source: PBMCs from the stem cell graft donor, taken from the stem cell graft. These receptors all stem from a human donor who donated a stem cell graft to a child with acute myeloid leukemia. Both conserved end residues are part of each CDR3. Fields, in order: J gene, D gene, clone size, V gene, CDR3 protein, CDR3 DNA. A D gene is named only where the DNA matches it firmly. Clone size is shown for a subset of rows, as once, few, many or a class of expanded clone.

>TRBJ1-2|NA|many|TRBV29-1
CSVIRPIDGYTF
TGCAGCGTTATACGGCCCATCGACGGCTACACCTTC
>TRBJ1-1|NA|NA|TRBV7-9
CASSFTGTLNTEAFF
TGTGCCAGCAGCTTTACCGGGACCTTGAACACTGAAGCTTTCTTT
>TRBJ2-7|NA|NA|TRBV27
CASSLFSGAKYEQYF
TGTGCCAGCAGTTTATTCTCAGGGGCGAAGTACGAGCAGTACTTC
>TRBJ2-2|NA|few|TRBV6-1
CASIGGGSDLNTGELFF
TGTGCCAGCATTGGGGGGGGCTCTGACCTTAACACCGGGGAGCTGTTTTTT
>TRBJ2-5|NA|NA|TRBV10-3
CAISELPGSQETQYF
TGTGCCATCAGTGAGTTGCCGGGCAGTCAAGAGACCCAGTACTTC
>TRBJ1-1|NA|few|TRBV28
CASSRKSGVAEAFF
TGTGCCAGCAGCCGTAAATCGGGGGTCGCTGAAGCTTTCTTT
>TRBJ2-6|TRBD1|many|TRBV29-1
CSVNDGQGVSGANVLTF
TGCAGCGTCAATGATGGACAGGGAGTTTCTGGGGCCAACGTCCTGACTTTC
>TRBJ2-1|NA|NA|TRBV7-8
CASSLPRTPRVYEQFF
TGTGCCAGCAGCTTGCCCAGGACGCCTCGGGTGTATGAGCAGTTCTTC
>TRBJ1-1|NA|once|TRBV3-1
CASSQGGGQTKAFF
TGTGCCAGCAGCCAAGGAGGGGGGCAGACCAAAGCTTTCTTT
>TRBJ2-1|NA|many|TRBV20-1
CSAPYNEQFF
TGCAGTGCCCCCTACAATGAGCAGTTCTTC
>TRBJ2-7|TRBD2|many|TRBV20-1
CSARFLSGSYHEQYF
TGCAGTGCTAGATTCCTTAGCGGGAGTTACCACGAGCAGTACTTC
>TRBJ2-6|NA|NA|TRBV11-1
CASSLGAFGANVLTF
TGTGCCAGCAGCTTAGGGGCCTTTGGGGCCAACGTCCTGACTTTC
>TRBJ2-1|NA|NA|TRBV24-1
CATSDPNPRSSYNEQFF
TGTGCCACCAGTGATCCAAACCCTAGGAGCTCCTACAATGAGCAGTTCTTC
>TRBJ2-3|NA|NA|TRBV3-1
CASSPRGADDTQYF
TGTGCCAGCAGCCCAAGAGGGGCCGACGATACGCAGTATTTT
>TRBJ2-1|NA|many|TRBV20-1
CSARKDPRPYEQFF
TGCAGTGCTAGAAAGGACCCCAGACCGTATGAGCAGTTCTTC
>TRBJ2-7|NA|many|TRBV4-2
CASSQEGRYEQYF
TGTGCCAGCAGCCAAGAAGGAAGGTACGAGCAGTACTTC
>TRBJ2-4|NA|NA|TRBV18
CASSPLPQASAKNIQYF
TGTGCCAGCTCACCGCTACCACAGGCCTCAGCCAAAAACATTCAGTACTTC
>TRBJ2-3|TRBD1|few|TRBV29-1
CSAKQGRGVTTDTQYF
TGCAGCGCCAAACAGGGGAGAGGGGTCACGACAGATACGCAGTATTTT
>TRBJ2-7|TRBD1|NA|TRBV7-2
CASSLRPGGYDEQYF
TGTGCCAGCAGCTTACGGCCAGGGGGTTACGACGAGCAGTACTTC
>TRBJ2-7|TRBD2|few|TRBV12-3/TRBV12-4
CASSSLRQLAATYEQYF
TGTGCCAGCAGTTCCCTTCGTCAACTAGCGGCAACCTACGAGCAGTACTTC
>TRBJ1-2|NA|NA|TRBV28
CASTIMPRGRGGHGYTF
TGTGCCAGCACCATTATGCCTCGGGGGCGGGGGGGACATGGCTACACCTTC
>TRBJ1-1|TRBD1|NA|TRBV5-1
CASSRTGALNTEAFF
TGCGCCAGCAGCCGGACAGGGGCACTGAACACTGAAGCTTTCTTT
>TRBJ2-1|NA|NA|TRBV12-3/TRBV12-4
CASLGGKPYNEQFF
TGTGCCAGCTTAGGAGGGAAGCCCTACAATGAGCAGTTCTTC
>TRBJ2-5|NA|NA|TRBV20-1
CSASAGSGETQYF
TGCAGTGCTAGCGCAGGGTCAGGAGAGACCCAGTACTTC
>TRBJ2-2|NA|NA|TRBV20-1
CSARDSGRSPNTGELFF
TGCAGTGCTAGAGATTCGGGACGATCACCGAACACCGGGGAGCTGTTTTTT
>TRBJ1-6|NA|many|TRBV7-8
CASSLLRTKDSPLHF
TGTGCCAGCAGCTTACTTCGGACCAAGGATTCACCCCTCCACTTT
>TRBJ2-4|NA|few|TRBV2
CASSFLGQNIQYF
TGTGCCAGCAGTTTTCTAGGCCAAAACATTCAGTACTTC
>TRBJ2-7|NA|few|TRBV6-2/TRBV6-3
CASTQTYEQYF
TGTGCCAGCACCCAGACCTACGAGCAGTACTTC
>TRBJ2-3|TRBD2|few|TRBV20-1
CSTTSGASTDTQYF
TGCAGTACGACTAGCGGAGCTAGCACAGATACGCAGTATTTT
>TRBJ1-5|TRBD1|few|TRBV20-1
CSARDSGQINQPQHF
TGCAGTGCTAGAGACTCGGGACAGATCAATCAGCCCCAGCATTTT
>TRBJ2-2|NA|many|TRBV5-6
CASSWGRLPTGELFF
TGTGCCAGCAGCTGGGGCAGACTCCCCACCGGGGAGCTGTTTTTT
>TRBJ1-1|NA|few|TRBV20-1
CSAISGNTEAFF
TGCAGTGCTATCTCAGGGAACACTGAAGCTTTCTTT
>TRBJ2-7|NA|many|TRBV3-1
CASSQFRANEQYF
TGTGCCAGCAGCCAATTCCGGGCGAATGAGCAGTACTTC
>TRBJ2-7|NA|many|TRBV20-1
CSARGGPTLIYEQYF
TGCAGTGCTAGGGGTGGGCCGACTTTAATCTACGAGCAGTACTTC
>TRBJ2-7|TRBD2|NA|TRBV25-1
CASSEEDSGSYEQYF
TGTGCCAGCAGTGAAGAGGATAGCGGGTCCTACGAGCAGTACTTC
>TRBJ2-5|NA|few|TRBV20-1
CSASFTVQETQYF
TGCAGTGCTAGTTTCACGGTTCAAGAGACCCAGTACTTC
>TRBJ2-1|TRBD2|NA|TRBV2
CALCFLAGGPTGYNEQFF
TGTGCCCTCTGTTTTCTAGCGGGAGGGCCAACCGGGTACAATGAGCAGTTCTTC
>TRBJ2-1|TRBD1|few|TRBV29-1
CSGPGQGTNEQFF
TGCAGCGGTCCGGGACAGGGGACTAATGAGCAGTTCTTC
>TRBJ2-5|NA|few|TRBV5-1
CASSDAGTHGETQYF
TGCGCCAGCAGCGACGCCGGGACTCACGGCGAGACCCAGTACTTC
>TRBJ1-1|NA|NA|TRBV29-1
CSVAQSNTEAFF
TGCAGCGTCGCGCAATCGAACACTGAAGCTTTCTTT
>TRBJ2-1|TRBD2|many|TRBV5-1
CASSLFPAGGLNEQFF
TGCGCCAGCAGCTTGTTTCCGGCGGGAGGGTTGAATGAGCAGTTCTTC
>TRBJ2-5|TRBD1|few|TRBV20-1
CSASQGSMETQYF
TGCAGTGCGTCACAGGGGTCAATGGAGACCCAGTACTTC
>TRBJ1-5|NA|NA|TRBV6-1
CASSGRGGVSNQPQHF
TGTGCCAGCAGTGGGCGAGGGGGAGTAAGCAATCAGCCCCAGCATTTT
>TRBJ2-4|TRBD2|NA|TRBV11-1
CASSSLGGAGGVVAKNIQYF
TGTGCCAGCAGCTCCCTGGGAGGAGCGGGAGGTGTGGTAGCCAAAAACATTCAGTACTTC
>TRBJ2-1|TRBD1|few|TRBV6-1
CASSGQGAAYNEQFF
TGTGCCAGCAGTGGACAGGGGGCGGCCTACAATGAGCAGTTCTTC
>TRBJ2-2|NA|few|TRBV3-1
CASSLRGGKNTGELFF
TGTGCCAGCAGCCTAAGGGGCGGGAAGAACACCGGGGAGCTGTTTTTT
>TRBJ2-2|TRBD1|few|TRBV12-5
CASGSGQGARDGAGELFF
TGTGCTAGTGGGTCGGGACAGGGGGCTAGGGATGGAGCCGGGGAGCTGTTTTTT
>TRBJ2-7|NA|few|TRBV7-2
CASSKRGFLYEQYF
TGTGCCAGCAGCAAACGGGGCTTCCTCTACGAGCAGTACTTC
>TRBJ2-1|NA|few|TRBV7-2
CASSSAGSIDEQFF
TGTGCCAGCAGCTCGGCGGGGAGTATCGATGAGCAGTTCTTC
>TRBJ2-1|NA|NA|TRBV20-1
CSARSRARSYNEQFF
TGCAGTGCTAGAAGTCGGGCGAGATCCTACAATGAGCAGTTCTTC
>TRBJ2-7|NA|few|TRBV5-1
CASGPPQGEQYF
TGCGCCAGCGGCCCTCCCCAGGGCGAGCAGTACTTC
>TRBJ2-3|TRBD2|many|TRBV6-6
CASSFLAGPTDTQYF
TGTGCCAGCAGTTTCTTAGCGGGACCCACAGATACGCAGTATTTT
>TRBJ2-3|TRBD2|many|TRBV20-1
CSARVAGGTATDTQYF
TGCAGTGCTAGAGTAGCGGGAGGAACGGCCACAGATACGCAGTATTTT
>TRBJ2-1|NA|many|TRBV6-2/TRBV6-3
CASRTYEGLYNEQFF
TGTGCCAGCAGGACCTACGAGGGTTTATACAATGAGCAGTTCTTC